A selection of T cell receptor beta chains follows, all from one sample in a study of early T cells in non-severe SARS-CoV-2 infection. TCRdb independently ran MiXCR on the 5' RACE reads; one entry per CDR3 protein. Here the sample spans tens of thousands of distinct CDR3 sequences, 3.9% being singletons. Sequencing input: whole blood. The receptors originated from an adult who was a healthcare worker with PCR-confirmed SARS-CoV-2 infection or an uninfected control (not recorded which). CDR3s include the opening cysteine and the closing phenylalanine or tryptophan. D genes are given only for firm matches. Size tells how often a clone was seen (once, few, many) or the class of an expanded clone, and some rows leave it out.

clone_size: many; d_call: .; j_call: TRBJ2-3; v_call: TRBV10-3; cdr3_aa: CAISDSTRRTDTQYF; cdr3_nt: TGTGCCATCAGTGACTCGACGAGACGCACAGATACGCAGTATTTT
clone_size: many; d_call: .; j_call: TRBJ2-1; v_call: TRBV27; cdr3_aa: CASSLLSSNEQFF; cdr3_nt: TGTGCCAGCAGTCTACTAAGCAGCAATGAGCAGTTCTTC
clone_size: few; d_call: .; j_call: TRBJ2-1; v_call: TRBV6-2/TRBV6-3; cdr3_aa: CASSDGSHEQFF; cdr3_nt: TGTGCCAGCAGCGACGGTAGTCATGAGCAGTTCTTC
clone_size: many; d_call: .; j_call: TRBJ2-1; v_call: TRBV20-1; cdr3_aa: CSARDPLDFYNEQFF; cdr3_nt: TGCAGTGCTAGAGATCCCCTAGATTTTTACAATGAGCAGTTCTTC
clone_size: many; d_call: TRBD1; j_call: TRBJ1-6; v_call: TRBV20-1; cdr3_aa: CSAPGGGTGVLDSPLHF; cdr3_nt: TGCAGTGCTCCAGGGGGCGGGACAGGGGTTTTGGATTCACCCCTCCACTTT
clone_size: .; d_call: TRBD1; j_call: TRBJ1-3; v_call: TRBV3-1; cdr3_aa: CASSPGATGSGNTIYF; cdr3_nt: TGTGCCAGCAGCCCGGGGGCGACAGGGTCTGGAAACACCATATATTTT
clone_size: few; d_call: .; j_call: TRBJ2-2; v_call: TRBV6-1; cdr3_aa: CASSEAQDTGELFF; cdr3_nt: TGTGCCAGCAGTGAAGCGCAGGACACCGGGGAGCTGTTTTTT
clone_size: many; d_call: .; j_call: TRBJ1-1; v_call: TRBV15; cdr3_aa: CATSRDVNTEAFF; cdr3_nt: TGTGCCACCAGCAGAGACGTGAACACTGAAGCTTTCTTT
clone_size: many; d_call: TRBD2; j_call: TRBJ2-5; v_call: TRBV18; cdr3_aa: CASSPRSSGRTQETQYF; cdr3_nt: TGTGCCAGCTCACCGAGATCTAGCGGGAGGACTCAAGAGACCCAGTACTTC
clone_size: many; d_call: .; j_call: TRBJ2-2; v_call: TRBV7-9; cdr3_aa: CASSLSAENTGELFF; cdr3_nt: TGTGCCAGCAGCTTAAGCGCAGAGAACACCGGGGAGCTGTTTTTT
clone_size: many; d_call: .; j_call: TRBJ2-1; v_call: TRBV24-1; cdr3_aa: CATSSTWGNYNEQFF; cdr3_nt: TGTGCCACCAGCAGCACGTGGGGGAATTACAATGAGCAGTTCTTC
clone_size: few; d_call: TRBD2; j_call: TRBJ2-3; v_call: TRBV4-2; cdr3_aa: CASSQEGASGRANTQYF; cdr3_nt: TGTGCCAGCAGCCAAGAGGGGGCTAGCGGGAGGGCCAATACGCAGTATTTT